This T cell receptor beta chain was observed in a study of OX40 agonist ivuxolimab in advanced cancers. Study-wide background: Recorded diagnoses for dose-escalation patients were hepatocellular carcinoma, melanoma, renal cell or head and neck cancer. The mean age was about 61 years, ranging from about 20 to 90, with roughly four fifths of participants male. Partial responses were achieved by three patients, of whom one had hepatocellular carcinoma and two had cutaneous melanoma.

The CDR3 spans 14 residues. V lost 7 bases, J lost 5 bases, and 10 bases stayed unmatched. Germline-derived CDR1 and CDR2 are SQVTM and ANQGSEA. Sequencing was performed with immunoSEQ multiplex PCR; in TCRdb, only in-frame clones are kept and a portion is missing. Of roughly 80,000 clones in the sample, about nine tenths are singletons; the top ten hold around 0.78%. At baseline, cycle 4 day 1, and cycle 7 day 1, blood was sampled. The chain carries TRBV29-1 and TRBJ2-7; 11 nucleotides agree with TRBD2. This TCR was sampled from an adult with an advanced solid tumor such as melanoma, head and neck, liver or kidney cancer. The sample was CD4+ or CD8+ T cells sorted from blood, taken in a trial of the OX40 agonist ivuxolimab. The CDR3 region has the DNA TGCAGCGCTATCTCCGGGACTAGCGGTGACGAGCAGTACTTC. Amino acids: CSAISGTSGDEQYF.